This T cell receptor (beta chain) is from a study of cytomegalovirus exposure and HLA in healthy donors. About the research overall: Early on, a data release was issued that held roughly 84 million unique TCRs from HLA-typed donors.

Per germline, CDR1 MNHEY and CDR2 SVGAGI. V lost 2 bases to trimming and J lost 1 base, with 9 bases between them. This CDR3 has 14 amino acids. Vbeta (60) and Jbeta (13) primers were used in the PCR. Only in-frame clones appear in the TCRdb table, and some are missing; sequencing was by immunoSEQ multiplex PCR. The sample carries about 300,000 clones, 86% recorded once. Sequenced: PBMCs. The chain uses TRBV6-5 and TRBJ2-7, with a tentative D call TRBD2 (6 bases). The receptor was isolated from a man in his forties in good health and CMV-seropositive. CDR3 coding DNA: TGTGCCAGCAGTTACGATCGGGGGTCCTACGAGCAGTACTTC. Protein sequence: CASSYDRGSYEQYF.